This T cell receptor (beta chain) was obtained from a study of cytomegalovirus exposure and HLA in healthy donors (dated by TCRdb to about 2017). In the study overall: According to an earlier analysis of a few hundred of the donors, 150 million to 200 million T cells yielded roughly 100 million unique TCR beta sequences and around 300 Gb of sequence data. To decide whether each TCR beta V gene segment behaved as functional or pseudogenic, an earlier analysis of 587 of the donors relied on high-throughput TCR beta sequencing. The study was designed to test whether signatures of past pathogen exposure could be identified by cataloging public T cell receptors. Of the roughly 410 genotyped donors, less than 90% were placed in the genetic ancestry cluster associated with self-reported Caucasian donors. Among approximately 370 genotyped donors of the cohort, an average of around 240,000 unique TCR beta nucleotide sequences was sequenced per donor, of which 15% to 20% were non-productive. Roughly five DR-DQ haplotypes were handled as single units for association and clustering because linkage in the cohort was strong. Every discovery cohort repertoire had been produced on one sequencing platform. A later analysis re-analyzed previously published TCR beta repertoires from roughly 600 donors and added high-resolution HLA genotyping to study TCR occurrence patterns. A separate validation cohort of about 110 different subjects was used in addition to the approximately 670-subject first cohort. The later analysis used no new phenotypic data to find candidate immune exposures, relying instead on TCR beta sequences and their occurrence across donors. High-throughput TCR immunosequencing, statistical association of individual TCRs with disease status, and machine learning were combined to predict cytomegalovirus infection status. HLA typing included class I and class II loci at four-digit resolution. Around 300 gigabases of sequencing data and tens of millions of unique TCR sequences were included in an early release covering roughly 600 HLA-typed donors. The number of typed donors differed by locus: roughly 629-640 for A, B, C, DRB1 and DQB1; 500 to 550 for DQA1; 600 to 610 for DPA1; and 400 to 480 for DPB1. The study used immunosequencing to profile the T cell repertoires of approximately 640 subjects and linked those repertoires to cytomegalovirus serostatus. Alongside the repertoire data, information on donor age, sex, ethnicity and CMV serostatus was compiled. A later genetic analysis used genome-wide SNP genotypes for about three fifths of the 666 donors, treating that subset as a discovery cohort.

As regards this clone: Its antigen is unknown. Per-nucleotide qualities are absent, and no much larger clonotype sits a single base away.

Study-wide conclusions, independent of this receptor: In both the original and validation cohorts, the classifier was reported to diagnose cytomegalovirus status with high specificity and sensitivity. In a later analysis, the rate of TCR association differed among HLA loci, with DRB1 alleles having the most associated TCRs and HLA-C alleles having the fewest. An earlier analysis of approximately 570 of the donors showed that most TCR beta V segments appeared in productive rearrangements either about 90% or about 30% of the time, which broadly matched IMGT annotations. Correlated functional status among segregating V segments might be attributable to linkage disequilibrium, but an unknown experimental factor could not be ruled out. Assigning TCR associations to individual alleles was difficult when HLA alleles, especially DR and DQ, strongly co-occurred. In a later genetic analysis, fewer N-insertions in productive TCRs were reported among donors in an Asian-associated ancestry cluster than the 666-donor mean. The sequencing pipeline was judged likely to have produced a cluster of highly shared sequence variants as a technical artifact. Only TCR beta chains were sequenced in this cohort, and the absence of alpha or paired-chain data limited detectable features. Three of the identified cytomegalovirus-associated TCR beta chains were confirmed in vitro to be specific for cytomegalovirus antigens. A further reported finding was that TCR beta sequences accurately predicted the HLA-A and HLA-B alleles for most subjects in the first cohort. Some IMGT-functional V segments, including TRBV6-2 and TRBV6-3, could not be told apart with the 87-base-pair reads, so those segments were excluded. The authors suggested that the approach could potentially be extended to other disease states and immunological phenotypes. An association between a missense DCLRE1C variant and V-gene and J-gene trimming of TCR beta chains was found in a later genetic analysis and replicated in an independent cohort. A total of 150 to 200 TCR beta chains were listed by the study as associated with cytomegalovirus. Because counts were too low, about 15 rarely observed V segments, including chromosome 9 orphons, were left out of the earlier analysis of a few hundred of the donors. In a later analysis, several top co-occurrence clusters were reported to appear linked to parvovirus B19, influenza, CMV and Epstein-Barr virus. According to a later analysis, most CMV-associated TCR beta chains appeared to be HLA-restricted, and the HLA associations seemed to be driven largely by CMV exposure. In a later analysis, some 17,000 TCR beta sequences were associated with specific HLA alleles at a false discovery rate of 0.05. Across donors, most TCR sequences were observed very rarely, whereas some public TCRs were present in many individuals. Compared with equally common non-associated chains, HLA-associated TCR beta chains in a later analysis were more clonally expanded and had lower generation probabilities. Immune exposure information for the cohort was limited to CMV serostatus. Sequencing depth was assumed to be roughly uniform across donors in the presence/absence analyses, though that assumption may not hold. Because HLA typing was missing for some donors at each locus, association tests included only the typed subset.

In total, roughly 670 healthy bone marrow donors made up the cohort. Cohort members were all nominally healthy when sampled, although unrecorded immune exposures were likely present. The donor tested CMV seropositive and was one of the 289 seropositive cohort members. A peripheral blood sample was collected from each donor, and TCR beta sequencing was performed on peripheral blood mononuclear cells. Genomic DNA extraction from the blood cell samples was performed with the Qiagen DNeasy Blood Extraction Kit. Receptor libraries were prepared by the immunoSEQ multiplex PCR assay. For the multiplex PCR, a mixture combining 60 forward primers for TCR Vbeta segments and 13 reverse primers for TCR Jbeta segments was used. Amplification of the CDR3 region of rearranged TCR beta genes was performed with a multiplex PCR assay on genomic DNA. Amplified TCR beta libraries were sequenced as 87-base-pair reads on the Illumina HiSeq System. Per the original workflow: A later analysis counted about 76 million unique TCR beta chains across the 666 repertoires, and some 12 million of these chains were shared by at least two donors. A nearest-neighbor algorithm error-corrected the raw reads and collapsed the reads into unique sequences, merging closely related sequences to remove PCR and sequencing errors. To assign V, D and J gene segments, CDR3 sequences were aligned to IMGT reference sequences. Each retained sequence needed at least a six-nucleotide match to both a V gene segment and a J gene segment. A rearrangement counted as productive if the CDR3 had no stop codons and remained in frame with V and J, and every other rearrangement counted as non-productive. Following IMGT convention, CDR3 was defined as the stretch from the second conserved V-encoded cysteine to the conserved J-encoded phenylalanine. In an earlier analysis of just under 600 of the donors, sequences lacking an unambiguous match to a single V gene segment were excluded. An earlier analysis of 500 to 600 of the donors classified V segments as functional when productive rearrangements were above 56.7% and as segregating when the standard deviation between donors was above 5%. A statistical classification framework was built for diagnosing cytomegalovirus status from the catalog of TCR beta chain sequences. In a later analysis, TCR nucleotide sequences were compared against IMGT/GENE-DB human TR gene sequences so that V and J genes could be assigned. Using the TCRdist pipeline, a later analysis assigned CDR3 sequences along with most-parsimonious VDJ recombination scenarios. In a later analysis, every TCR beta chain was defined by the combination of its CDR3 amino acid sequence and its V-gene family, and reads without a unique V-gene family were dropped. A later analysis removed several hundred highly shared, low-generation-probability nucleotide sequences to deal with suspected cross-contamination and a sequencing artifact. For each public chain, a later analysis derived a clonal expansion index from normalized ranks of inferred template counts within each repertoire. A later analysis computed generation probabilities with a VDJ recombination model fitted to out-of-frame rearrangements, and checked the results against IGoR. A later analysis scored TCR-TCR, TCR-HLA and TCR-CMV co-occurrence with hypergeometric tests, applying a repertoire-size bias correction to TCR pairs. In a later analysis, false discovery rates were estimated by permuting HLA or CMV assignments 20 times. In a later analysis, co-occurring TCRs were grouped using DBSCAN, and TCRdist sequence similarity was added for clustering within HLA-allele-positive subsets. For co-occurrence clustering, repertoires with fewer than 30,000 or more than 120,000 public chains were excluded, along with a handful of repertoires with anomalous nucleotide sharing. TCRdb carries this immuneACCESS record with in-frame sequences only. Its versions omit some clonotypes, under half of them owing to an unresolved V gene in the studies checked, with the rest unexplained. For V, J and clone size, that table is used; D and trimming come from the DNA. The sample yields around 160,000 clones; about 77% were counted once. Of the sample, roughly 9.7% is held by the ten largest clones.

The CDR3 covers 16 residues, taking in both the cysteine and the phenylalanine. Only the CDR3 DNA is retained, 48 bases long and in frame from the first base. V is cut back by 5 bases and J by 7 bases, with 12 bases in the junction unmatched. For CDR1 and CDR2, the germline V gene lists SQVTM and ANQGSEA. This receptor was taken from a man between 18 and 29 years old in good health and CMV-seropositive. The sequencing sample was made of PBMCs. The chain joins TRBV29-1 to TRBJ2-1, with 12 bases in between that match TRBD1. Here the CDR3 is given as CSVLGARDRGPNEQFF. The sequence in DNA is TGCAGCGTTCTAGGTGCTCGGGACAGGGGGCCTAATGAGCAGTTCTTC.